A single sample gave rise to the 5 T cell receptor beta chains below, sequenced in a study of technical replicates of blood from a handful of donors. Sequenced by immunoSEQ multiplex PCR; TCRdb stores in-frame clones only, minus some. The sample lists 12,000 or so clones; around 95% were seen once. The sequencing sample was made of PBMCs. The receptor source for this set is a human donor in good health.

J is TRBJ1-3 and V is TRBV5-5, with 7 bases that match TRBD1. CDR1 is SGHKS, CDR2 YYEKEE, per germline (reference sequence). The V and J ends lost 4 bases and 2 bases, in that order; junction bases with no gene match: 3. This CDR3 spans 14 amino acids. Here the CDR3 DNA reads TGTGCCAGCAGCCTCGGGACAGCTGGAAACACCATATATTTT. Translation gives CASSLGTAGNTIYF.

The chain couples TRBV6-1 to TRBJ1-5; no clear D gene. The CDR3 totals 13 residues. Germline assignment: CDR1 MNHNS and CDR2 SASEGT. V was cut by 10 bases and J by 7 bases, with 17 bases left in between. The CDR3 is CATKEVTNQPQHF. The CDR3, as DNA: TGTGCCACCAAAGAAGTAACTAACCAGCCCCAGCATTTT.

V and J are TRBV2 and TRBJ1-1; D unresolved. The CDR3 runs 15 residues. V lost 4 bases and J 7 bases, leaving 19 bases between the germline ends. Germline lookup yields CDR1 SNHLY and CDR2 FYNNEI. The chain's CDR3 is CASSVPNSQSLEAFF. The CDR3 DNA follows: TGTGCCAGCAGTGTTCCCAACAGCCAAAGCCTTGAAGCTTTCTTT.

This clone has a single count. This chain links TRBV14 with TRBJ1-2, with TRBD1 matching 7 bases. Trimming took 2 bases from V and 4 from J; bases not matched to a gene: 4. Germline values: CDR1 SGHDN, CDR2 FVKESK. CDR3 size: 14 residues. The DNA for the CDR3 is TGTGCCAGCAGCCAAAGGACAGGTGCCTATGGCTACACCTTC. This gives the protein CASSQRTGAYGYTF. The full variable domain, with the rest looked up from reference TRBV14 and TRBJ1-2, is EAGVTQFPSHSVIEKGQTVTLRCDPISGHDNLYWYRRVMGKEIKFLLHFVKESKQDESGMPNNRFLAERTGGTYSTLKVQPAELEDSGVYFCASSQRTGAYGYTFGSGTRLTVV.

V usage is TRBV5-1 and J usage is TRBJ2-5; maybe TRBD1 (7 bases). V was shortened by 4 bases and J by 5 bases, with 12 bases between the two germline ends. The CDR3 is 13 residues long. Germline CDR1 reads SGHRS; CDR2 reads YFSETQ. CDR3 sequence reads: CASSAGQTETQYF. The CDR3 nucleotides are TGCGCCAGCAGCGCGGGACAGACGGAGACCCAGTACTTC. The whole variable domain, remainder taken from reference TRBV5-1 and TRBJ2-5, is KAGVTQTPRYLIKTRGQQVTLSCSPISGHRSVSWYQQTPGQGLQFLFEYFSETQRNKGNFPGRFSGRQFSNSRSEMNVSTLELGDSALYLCASSAGQTETQYFGPGTRLLVL.